Described below is a single T cell receptor (beta chain) sequence and its context. This sample was taken from a study of PD-L1 blockade in urothelial cancer. At the level of the study: Median T cell yield from blood was 141,255.

The time point was: peripheral blood 6 weeks after treatment start. The diagnosis in patients was locally advanced or metastatic urothelial carcinoma. Patient sample counts ranged from 1 to 8, pretreatment and on-treatment. TCRdb's table, derived via immunoSEQ multiplex PCR, lists solely in-frame clones and lacks some. Here the sample spans about 120,000 clones, more than 85% being singletons. This CDR3 spans 14 amino acids. V gave up 4 bases and J gave up 1 base; unmatched junction bases: 4. CDR1 SGHRS and CDR2 YFSETQ come from the germline V gene. This sequence originates from a man aged 55 to 70 with urothelial cancer. This chain connects TRBV5-1 to TRBJ1-1, with 7 bases that match TRBD1. The material sequenced was PBMCs, taken around atezolizumab (anti-PD-L1) treatment. The DNA of the CDR3 is TGCGCCAGCAGCCCGGGGACAGCGAACACTGAAGCTTTCTTT. Translation: CASSPGTANTEAFF.